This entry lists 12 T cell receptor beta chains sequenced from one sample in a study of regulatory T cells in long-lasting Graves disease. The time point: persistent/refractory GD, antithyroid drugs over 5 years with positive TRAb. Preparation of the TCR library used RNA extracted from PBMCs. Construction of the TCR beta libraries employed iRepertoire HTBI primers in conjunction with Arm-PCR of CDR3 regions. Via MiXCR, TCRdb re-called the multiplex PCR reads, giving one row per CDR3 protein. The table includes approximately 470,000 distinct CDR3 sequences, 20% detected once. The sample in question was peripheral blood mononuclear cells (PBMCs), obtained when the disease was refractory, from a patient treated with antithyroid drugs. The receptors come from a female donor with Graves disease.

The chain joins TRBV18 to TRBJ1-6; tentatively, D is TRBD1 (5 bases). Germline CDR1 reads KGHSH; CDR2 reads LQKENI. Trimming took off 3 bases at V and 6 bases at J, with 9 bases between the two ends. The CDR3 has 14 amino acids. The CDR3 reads CASSPAGTNSPLHF. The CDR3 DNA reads TGTGCCAGCTCACCGGCAGGGACTAATTCACCCCTCCACTTT.

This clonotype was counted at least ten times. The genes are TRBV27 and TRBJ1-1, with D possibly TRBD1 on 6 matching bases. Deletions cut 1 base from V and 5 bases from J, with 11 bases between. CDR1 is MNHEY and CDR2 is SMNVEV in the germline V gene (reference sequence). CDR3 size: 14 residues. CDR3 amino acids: CASSLYGGQTEAFF. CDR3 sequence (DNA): TGTGCCAGCAGTTTATACGGGGGGCAAACTGAAGCTTTCTTT.

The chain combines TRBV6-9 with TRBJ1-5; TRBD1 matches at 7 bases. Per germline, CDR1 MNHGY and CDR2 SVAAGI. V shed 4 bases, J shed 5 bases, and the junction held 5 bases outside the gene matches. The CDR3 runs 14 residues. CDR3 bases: TGTGCCAGCAGTTCGCAACAGGGGCATCAGCCCCAGCATTTT. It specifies CASSSQQGHQPQHF.

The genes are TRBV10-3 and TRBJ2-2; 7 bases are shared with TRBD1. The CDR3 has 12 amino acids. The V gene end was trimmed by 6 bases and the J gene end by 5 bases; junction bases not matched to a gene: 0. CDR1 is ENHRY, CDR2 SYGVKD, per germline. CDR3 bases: TGTGCCATCAGGACAGGGACCGGGGAGCTGTTTTTT. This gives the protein CAIRTGTGELFF.

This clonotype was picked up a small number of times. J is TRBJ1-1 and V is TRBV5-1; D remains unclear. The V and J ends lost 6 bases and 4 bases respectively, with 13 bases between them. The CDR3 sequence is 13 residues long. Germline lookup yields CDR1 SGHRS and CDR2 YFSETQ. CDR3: CASTPVGFTEAFF. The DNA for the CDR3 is TGCGCCAGCACCCCCGTAGGTTTCACTGAAGCTTTCTTT.

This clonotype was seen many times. CDR3 in DNA: TGTGCCAGCAGCCAAGGGACAGGGGTGAACACTGAAGCTTTCTTT. This encodes CASSQGTGVNTEAFF. The rearrangement uses TRBV7-8 and TRBJ1-1; 10 bases are shared with TRBD1. Germline values: CDR1 SGHVS, CDR2 FQNEAQ. The CDR3 consists of 15 residues. Unmatched junction bases numbered 3, after V lost 5 bases and J lost 0 bases.

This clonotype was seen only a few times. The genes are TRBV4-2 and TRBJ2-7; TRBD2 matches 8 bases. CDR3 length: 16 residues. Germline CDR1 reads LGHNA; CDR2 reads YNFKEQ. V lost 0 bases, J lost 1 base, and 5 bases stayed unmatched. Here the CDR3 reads CASSQDTGGASYEQYF. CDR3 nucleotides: TGTGCCAGCAGCCAAGATACCGGGGGGGCATCCTACGAGCAGTACTTC.

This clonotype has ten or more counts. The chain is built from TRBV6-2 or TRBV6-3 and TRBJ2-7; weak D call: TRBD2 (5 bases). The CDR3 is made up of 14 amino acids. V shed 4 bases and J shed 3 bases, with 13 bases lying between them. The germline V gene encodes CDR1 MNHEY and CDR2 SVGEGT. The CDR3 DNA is TGTGCCAGCAGTTCCCCGGACTCACGCTACGAGCAGTACTTC. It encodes CASSSPDSRYEQYF.

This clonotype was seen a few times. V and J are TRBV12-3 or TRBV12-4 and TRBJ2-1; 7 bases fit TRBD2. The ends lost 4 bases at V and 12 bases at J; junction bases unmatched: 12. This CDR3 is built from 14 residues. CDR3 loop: CASSSGTTRDGQFF. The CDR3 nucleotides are TGTGCCAGCAGTTCCGGGACTACCCGCGATGGGCAGTTCTTC.

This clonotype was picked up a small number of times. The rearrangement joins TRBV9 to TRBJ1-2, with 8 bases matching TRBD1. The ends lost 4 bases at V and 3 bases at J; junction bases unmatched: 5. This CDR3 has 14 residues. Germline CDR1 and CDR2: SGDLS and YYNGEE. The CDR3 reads CASSSMDRDYGYTF. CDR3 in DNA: TGTGCCAGCAGCTCAATGGACAGGGACTATGGCTACACCTTC. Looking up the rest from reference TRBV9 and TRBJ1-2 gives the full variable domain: DSGVTQTPKHLITATGQRVTLRCSPRSGDLSVYWYQQSLDQGLQFLIQYYNGEERAKGNILERFSAQQFPDLHSELNLSSLELGDSALYFCASSSMDRDYGYTFGSGTRLTVV.

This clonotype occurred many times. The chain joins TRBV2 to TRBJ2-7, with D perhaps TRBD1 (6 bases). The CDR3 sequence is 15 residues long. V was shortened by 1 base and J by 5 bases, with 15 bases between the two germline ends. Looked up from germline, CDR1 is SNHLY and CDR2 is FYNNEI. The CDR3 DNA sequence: TGTGCCAGCAGTGAAGAGTCAGGGGACGTCGACGAGCAGTACTTC. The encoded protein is CASSEESGDVDEQYF.

The CDR3 coding sequence is TGTGCCAGCAGTCTGACTAGCGGCAAAGATACGCAGTATTTT. Its translation is CASSLTSGKDTQYF. This chain uses TRBV6-1 with TRBJ2-3; TRBD2 agrees at 9 bases. This CDR3 region has 14 residues. J gave up 5 bases and V 5 bases, and 5 bases lay outside the gene matches. Germline values: CDR1 MNHNS, CDR2 SASEGT.